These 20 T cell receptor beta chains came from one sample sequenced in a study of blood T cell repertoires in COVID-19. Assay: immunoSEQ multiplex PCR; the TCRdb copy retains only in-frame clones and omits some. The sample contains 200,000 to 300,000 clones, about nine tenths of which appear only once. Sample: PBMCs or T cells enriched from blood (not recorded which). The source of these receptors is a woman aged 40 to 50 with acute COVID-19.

DNA of the CDR3: TGTGCCTCAACAGGGGTCTCGAACACCGGGGAGCTGTTTTTT. Protein product: CASTGVSNTGELFF. J is TRBJ2-2 and V is TRBV30; the match to TRBD1 covers 7 bases. V dropped 7 bases and J dropped 0; count of bases not matched to a gene: 5. Per germline, CDR1 GTSNPN and CDR2 SVGIG (reference sequence). This CDR3 comprises 14 residues.

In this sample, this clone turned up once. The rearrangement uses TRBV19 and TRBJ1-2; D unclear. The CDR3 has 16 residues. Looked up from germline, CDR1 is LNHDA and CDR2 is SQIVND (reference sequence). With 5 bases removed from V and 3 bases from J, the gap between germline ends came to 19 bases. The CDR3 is CASSLTPGSADYGYTF. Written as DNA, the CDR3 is TGTGCCAGTAGTCTCACCCCCGGGTCAGCGGACTATGGCTACACCTTC.

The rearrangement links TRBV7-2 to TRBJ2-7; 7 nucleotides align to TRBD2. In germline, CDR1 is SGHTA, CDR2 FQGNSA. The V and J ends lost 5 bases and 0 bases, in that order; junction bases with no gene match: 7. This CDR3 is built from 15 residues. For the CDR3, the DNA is TGTGCCAGCAGCCTCAGCGGGAAGGGCTCCTACGAGCAGTACGTC. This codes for CASSLSGKGSYEQYV.

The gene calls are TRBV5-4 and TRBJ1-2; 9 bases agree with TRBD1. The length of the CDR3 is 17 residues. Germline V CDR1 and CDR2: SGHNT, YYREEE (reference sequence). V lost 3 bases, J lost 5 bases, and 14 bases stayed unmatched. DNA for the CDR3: TGTGCCAGCAGCTCGTCCGGGACAGGGAGGGGGCTGTATGGCTACACCTTC. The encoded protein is CASSSSGTGRGLYGYTF.

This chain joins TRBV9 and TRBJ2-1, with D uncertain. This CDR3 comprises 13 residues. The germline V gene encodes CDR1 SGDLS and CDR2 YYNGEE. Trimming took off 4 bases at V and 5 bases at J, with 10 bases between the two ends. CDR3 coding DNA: TGTGCCAGCAGCCGGCGGATGAACAATGAGCAGTTCTTC. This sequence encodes CASSRRMNNEQFF.

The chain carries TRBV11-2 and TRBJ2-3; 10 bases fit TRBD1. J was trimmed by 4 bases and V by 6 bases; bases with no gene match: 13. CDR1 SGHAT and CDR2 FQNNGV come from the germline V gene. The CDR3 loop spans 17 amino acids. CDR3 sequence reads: CASRSLKGDRGSDTQYF. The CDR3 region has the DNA TGTGCCAGCAGATCCCTCAAGGGGGACAGGGGATCAGATACGCAGTATTTT.

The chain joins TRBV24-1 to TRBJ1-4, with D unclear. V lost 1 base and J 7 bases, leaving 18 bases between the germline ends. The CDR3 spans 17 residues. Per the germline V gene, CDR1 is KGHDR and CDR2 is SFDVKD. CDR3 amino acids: CATSDFPPATEGEKLFF. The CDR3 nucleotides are TGTGCCACCAGTGATTTCCCCCCAGCTACGGAGGGTGAAAAACTGTTTTTT.

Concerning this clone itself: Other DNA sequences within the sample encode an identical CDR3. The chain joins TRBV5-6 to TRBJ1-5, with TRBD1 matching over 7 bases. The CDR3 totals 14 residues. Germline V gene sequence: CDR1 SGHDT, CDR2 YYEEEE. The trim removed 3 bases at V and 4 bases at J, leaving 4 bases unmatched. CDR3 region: CASSSGQPNQPQHF. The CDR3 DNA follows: TGTGCCAGCAGCTCGGGACAGCCAAATCAGCCCCAGCATTTT.

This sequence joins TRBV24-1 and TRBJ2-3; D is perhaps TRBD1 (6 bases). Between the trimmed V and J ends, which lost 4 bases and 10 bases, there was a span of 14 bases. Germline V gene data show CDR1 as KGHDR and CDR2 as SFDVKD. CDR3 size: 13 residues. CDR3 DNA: TGTGCCACCAGTGAATACACCAGGGGTCCGCAGTATTTT. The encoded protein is CATSEYTRGPQYF.

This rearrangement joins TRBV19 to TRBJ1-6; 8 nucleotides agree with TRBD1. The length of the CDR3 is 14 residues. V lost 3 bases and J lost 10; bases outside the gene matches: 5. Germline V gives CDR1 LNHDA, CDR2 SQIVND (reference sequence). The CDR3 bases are TGTGCCAGTAGTATTCAGGGGGCGAGCTCACCCCTCCACTTT. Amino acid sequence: CASSIQGASSPLHF.

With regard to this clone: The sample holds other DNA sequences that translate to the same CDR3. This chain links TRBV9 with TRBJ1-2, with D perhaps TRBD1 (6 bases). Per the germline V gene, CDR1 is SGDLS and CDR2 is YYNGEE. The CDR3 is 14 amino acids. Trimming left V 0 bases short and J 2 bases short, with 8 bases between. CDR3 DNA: TGTGCCAGCAGCGTAGGGGGGCCCAACTATGGCTACACCTTC. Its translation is CASSVGGPNYGYTF. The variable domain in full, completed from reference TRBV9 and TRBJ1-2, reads DSGVTQTPKHLITATGQRVTLRCSPRSGDLSVYWYQQSLDQGLQFLIQYYNGEERAKGNILERFSAQQFPDLHSELNLSSLELGDSALYFCASSVGGPNYGYTFGSGTRLTVV.

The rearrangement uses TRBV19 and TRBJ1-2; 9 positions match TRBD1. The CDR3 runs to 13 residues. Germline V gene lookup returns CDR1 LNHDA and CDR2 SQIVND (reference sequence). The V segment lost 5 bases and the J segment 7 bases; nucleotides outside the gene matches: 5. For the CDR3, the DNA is TGTGCCAGTAGTTCGGGACAGGGTTTTGGCTACACCTTC. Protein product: CASSSGQGFGYTF.

CDR3 in amino acids: CASSPSSGGVQREQFF. The CDR3 DNA reads TGCGCCAGCAGTCCGTCGAGCGGGGGGGTTCAACGTGAGCAGTTCTTC. The J gene is TRBJ2-1, the V gene TRBV10-2, with 10 bases fitting TRBD2. J gave up 9 bases and V 5 bases, and 13 bases lay outside the gene matches. The CDR3 spans 16 residues. Germline-derived CDR1 and CDR2 are WSHSY and SAAADI.

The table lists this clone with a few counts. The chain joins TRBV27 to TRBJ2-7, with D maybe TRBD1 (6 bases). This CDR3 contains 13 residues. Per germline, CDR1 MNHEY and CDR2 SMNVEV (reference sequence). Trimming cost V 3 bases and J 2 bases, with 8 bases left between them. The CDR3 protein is CASSFRTAYEQYF. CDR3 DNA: TGTGCCAGCAGTTTTCGGACAGCCTACGAGCAGTACTTC.

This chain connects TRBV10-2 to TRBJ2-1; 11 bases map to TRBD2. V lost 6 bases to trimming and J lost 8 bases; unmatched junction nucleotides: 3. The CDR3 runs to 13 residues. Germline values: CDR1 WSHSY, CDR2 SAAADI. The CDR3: CASRKGLADEQFF. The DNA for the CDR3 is TGCGCCAGCAGAAAGGGACTAGCGGATGAGCAGTTCTTC.

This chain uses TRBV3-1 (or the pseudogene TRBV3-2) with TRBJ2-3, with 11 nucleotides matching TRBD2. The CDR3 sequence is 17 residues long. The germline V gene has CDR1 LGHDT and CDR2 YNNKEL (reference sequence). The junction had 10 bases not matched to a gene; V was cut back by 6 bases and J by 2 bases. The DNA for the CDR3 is TGTGCCAGCAGGCAAAGTAGCGGGGGGGTCCTCACAGATACGCAGTATTTT. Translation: CASRQSSGGVLTDTQYF.

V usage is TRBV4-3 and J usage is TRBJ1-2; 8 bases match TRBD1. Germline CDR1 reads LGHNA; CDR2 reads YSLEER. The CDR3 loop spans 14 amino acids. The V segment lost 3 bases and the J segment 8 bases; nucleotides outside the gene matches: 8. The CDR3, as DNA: TGCGCCAGCAGCCAGCAGGGGGCGCGAGGGGGCTACACCTTC. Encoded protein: CASSQQGARGGYTF.

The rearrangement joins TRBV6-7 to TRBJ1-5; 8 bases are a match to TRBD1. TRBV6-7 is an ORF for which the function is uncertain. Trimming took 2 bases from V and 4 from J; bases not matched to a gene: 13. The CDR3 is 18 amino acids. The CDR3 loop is CASSYPPWQGAGNQPQHF. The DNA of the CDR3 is TGTGCCAGCAGTTACCCCCCGTGGCAGGGGGCTGGTAATCAGCCCCAGCATTTT.

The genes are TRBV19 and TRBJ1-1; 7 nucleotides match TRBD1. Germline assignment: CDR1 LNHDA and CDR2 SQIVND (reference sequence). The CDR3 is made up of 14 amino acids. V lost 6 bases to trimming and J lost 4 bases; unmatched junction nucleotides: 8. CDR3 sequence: CASSTGVLGTEAFF. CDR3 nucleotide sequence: TGTGCCAGTAGCACAGGGGTATTGGGCACTGAAGCTTTCTTT.

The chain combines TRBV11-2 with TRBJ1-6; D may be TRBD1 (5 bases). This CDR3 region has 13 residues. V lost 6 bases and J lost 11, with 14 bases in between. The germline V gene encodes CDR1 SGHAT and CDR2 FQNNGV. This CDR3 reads CASRSRGRPPLHF. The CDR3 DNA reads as TGTGCCAGCAGAAGTAGGGGCAGGCCACCCCTCCACTTT.